Listed below are T cell receptor beta chains from one sample, sequenced in a study of human thymus T cells. Clones were read by immunoSEQ multiplex PCR, and TCRdb kept only the in-frame ones, dropping some. The sample shows some 80,000 clones, 96% of them seen only once. Sample: thymus tissue. The receptors come from a boy younger than two with a congenital heart defect but otherwise immunologically healthy. Both conserved end residues are part of each CDR3. The D gene is left open where the match is weak. Some rows mark clone size as missing; the rest say once, few, many or name a class of expanded clone.

>TRBJ2-1|NA|TRBV11-2|once
TGTGCCAGCAGCTTAGCCTTCGGGCTAGCGGAGCAGTTCTTC
CASSLAFGLAEQFF
>TRBJ1-1|NA|TRBV6-1|NA
TGTGCCAGCAGGAGAAAGGGCGGCAAAAACACTGAAGCTTTCTTT
CASRRKGGKNTEAFF
>TRBJ2-7|TRBD1|TRBV30|NA
TGTGCCTGGACCTCCTGCCGGGACAGAGGCTACGAGCAGTACTTC
CAWTSCRDRGYEQYF
>TRBJ2-1|NA|TRBV18|NA
TGTGCCAGCTCACCCTCTCAACTCCCCTACAATGAGCAGTTCTTC
CASSPSQLPYNEQFF
>TRBJ2-1|NA|TRBV4-1|NA
TGCGCCAGCAGCCAAGTGGGGGGTGGGAGCTCCTACAATGAGCAGTTCTTC
CASSQVGGGSSYNEQFF
>TRBJ1-2|NA|TRBV27|NA
TGTGCCAGCAGTTTATCGCGAAGAGGGATGTATGGCTACACCTTC
CASSLSRRGMYGYTF
>TRBJ1-1|TRBD1|TRBV19|NA
TGTGCCAGTAGACCCGGACAGGGGGCCACTGAAGCTTTCTTT
CASRPGQGATEAFF
>TRBJ1-1|NA|TRBV4-3|NA
TGCGCCAGCAGCCAGGTCAGGGGAAGGAGAACTGAAGCTTTCTTT
CASSQVRGRRTEAFF
>TRBJ2-1|TRBD2|TRBV7-2|once
TGTGCCAGCAGCCCACCTGGGCTAGCGGCCTACAATGAGCAGTTCTTC
CASSPPGLAAYNEQFF
>TRBJ2-7|TRBD1|TRBV29-1|NA
TGCAGCGAATTTGCACAGGGGGACACTACCTACGAGCAGTACTTC
CSEFAQGDTTYEQYF
>TRBJ2-1|TRBD2|TRBV6-4|once
TGTGCCAGCACCAAACCAGCGGGAACCTCCTACAATGAGCAGTTCTTC
CASTKPAGTSYNEQFF
>TRBJ2-3|NA|TRBV7-3|NA
TGTGCCAGCAGCTTATTAGGGGACACAGATACGCAGTATTTT
CASSLLGDTDTQYF
>TRBJ2-7|TRBD1|TRBV18|NA
TGTGCCAGCTCACCAGGGGGACAGGGGGACCCTATAGCGGGAAGGAAGTCCTACGAGCAGTACTTC
CASSPGGQGDPIAGRKSYEQYF
>TRBJ1-2|TRBD1|TRBV4-1|NA
TGCGCCAGCAGCCAAGATACCGGACAGGATGAAGGCTACACCTTC
CASSQDTGQDEGYTF
>TRBJ2-1|TRBD2|TRBV15|NA
TGTGCCACCAGCAGTGGACTAGCGGAATACAATGAGCAGTTCTTC
CATSSGLAEYNEQFF
>TRBJ2-1|TRBD2|TRBV28|NA
TGTGCCAGCAGTTCTCAAGCGGGGGGGCGAATCCGGCCCAATGAGCAGTTCTTC
CASSSQAGGRIRPNEQFF
>TRBJ2-3|TRBD2|TRBV7-3|NA
TGTGCCAGCAGCCCGAGACTAGCGGCTAAGGATACAGATACGCAGTATTTT
CASSPRLAAKDTDTQYF
>TRBJ2-1|TRBD2|TRBV7-9|NA
TGTGCCAGCAGCCCCGGGACTAGCGGATACAATGAGCAGTTCTTC
CASSPGTSGYNEQFF
>TRBJ1-2|TRBD1|TRBV19|NA
TGTGCCAGTAGTAAATGGACAGGGGCTAACTATGGCTACACCTTC
CASSKWTGANYGYTF
>TRBJ1-2|NA|TRBV14|NA
TGTGCCAGCAGTGGAGGGACGGTCGGATCTAACTATGGCTACACCTTC
CASSGGTVGSNYGYTF
>TRBJ1-1|NA|TRBV19|NA
TGTGCCAGTAGATGGGGAAAGGTGTACAACACTGAAGCTTTCTTT
CASRWGKVYNTEAFF
>TRBJ2-6|TRBD2|TRBV7-2|once
TGTGCCAGCAGCACCCGTAGCGGGGGCAGCTCTGGGGCCAACGTCCTGACTTTC
CASSTRSGGSSGANVLTF
>TRBJ2-2|TRBD2|TRBV6-4|NA
TGTGCCAGCAGCCCCGATGGCGCGGGGGACACCGGGGAGCTGTTTTTT
CASSPDGAGDTGELFF
>TRBJ2-3|NA|TRBV9|NA
TGTGCCAGCAGCGTACCCCTAGACGTTGGGGATACGCAGTATTTT
CASSVPLDVGDTQYF
>TRBJ1-4|NA|TRBV28|NA
TGTGCCAGCAGGGGGGGAACTAATGAAAAACTGTTTTTT
CASRGGTNEKLFF
>TRBJ2-1|NA|TRBV6-1|NA
TGTGCCAGCAGTGAAATTGGAGCAGCCTCGCAGTTCTTC
CASSEIGAASQFF
>TRBJ2-5|NA|TRBV5-1|NA
TGCGCCAGCAGCTTGGGCGGCCGTCGAGGCGAGACCCAGTACTTC
CASSLGGRRGETQYF
>TRBJ2-1|NA|TRBV29-1|NA
TGCAGCGTTGGGGATAGTTTCTACAATGAGCAGTTCTTC
CSVGDSFYNEQFF
>TRBJ1-2|TRBD1|TRBV14|NA
TGTGCCAGCAGCCCGGCGACAGGGGGGATCGTTGGCTACACCTTC
CASSPATGGIVGYTF
>TRBJ1-5|TRBD1|TRBV4-1|NA
TGCGCCAGCAGCCAAAAAAGACACCCGGGACAGTTTAATCAGCCCCAGCATTTT
CASSQKRHPGQFNQPQHF
>TRBJ2-7|NA|TRBV7-2|NA
TGTGCCAGCAGCCCGGGACGGATTGCGTACGAGCAGTACTTC
CASSPGRIAYEQYF
>TRBJ1-5|NA|TRBV7-8|NA
TGTGCCAGCAGCTACGAGGAAGGCAATCAGCCCCAGCATTTT
CASSYEEGNQPQHF
>TRBJ2-5|NA|TRBV10-3|NA
TGTGCCATCACCGGGGGCAGGAAAGAGACCCAGTACTTC
CAITGGRKETQYF
>TRBJ2-7|NA|TRBV5-6|few
TGTGCCAGCAGTAAGGACAAACTGCAGTACTTC
CASSKDKLQYF
>TRBJ1-1|NA|TRBV5-1|NA
TGCGCCAGCAGCTCACGGACAGAGCAGCTCCTGAATGACACTGAAGCTTTCTTT
CASSSRTEQLLNDTEAFF
>TRBJ1-4|NA|TRBV6-1|NA
TGTGCCAGCAGGACGCCCCGGGCGAGGGGTGAAAAACTGTTTTTT
CASRTPRARGEKLFF
>TRBJ2-7|TRBD1|TRBV29-1|NA
TGCAGCGTTGGGACGGGACAGGGAGGTTTTTACGAGCAGTACTTC
CSVGTGQGGFYEQYF
>TRBJ2-1|TRBD2|TRBV2|few
TGTGCCATCAGGCGGGGGGGCGGGAATGAGCAGTTCTTC
CAIRRGGGNEQFF
>TRBJ2-1|NA|TRBV7-2|NA
TGTGCCAGCAGGTACGACCGGGACTTTAACGACAATGAGCAGTTCTTC
CASRYDRDFNDNEQFF
>TRBJ2-7|NA|TRBV30|NA
TGTGCCTGGAGTGCCCACCACTACGAGCAGTACTTC
CAWSAHHYEQYF
>TRBJ1-1|NA|TRBV4-3|NA
TGCGCCAGCAGCCAATCAAAAGGGGCCCACACTGAAGCTTTCTTT
CASSQSKGAHTEAFF
>TRBJ2-7|TRBD2|TRBV28|NA
TGTGCCAGCAGTTCATTAGCGGGGAGTGGTGACGAGCAGTACTTC
CASSSLAGSGDEQYF
>TRBJ2-3|NA|TRBV5-1|NA
TGCGCCAGCAGCTTGTCCGGAGGGGGCACAGATACGCAGTATTTT
CASSLSGGGTDTQYF
>TRBJ2-1|NA|TRBV12-5|NA
TGTGCTAGTCGTCCTAATAAGTCCTACAATGAGCAGTTCTTC
CASRPNKSYNEQFF
>TRBJ2-7|NA|TRBV14|NA
TGTGCCAGCAGCCAAGAGCCCCCACCGGGGCTACGCCACGAGCAGTACTTC
CASSQEPPPGLRHEQYF
>TRBJ2-4|TRBD1|TRBV7-9|NA
TGTGCCAGCAGCCTACAGCCGGACAGGGCGAGGTCTGGTCAAAACATTCAGTACTTC
CASSLQPDRARSGQNIQYF
>TRBJ1-3|NA|TRBV28|NA
TGTGCCAGCAGTTACAGGGGAAACACCATATATTTT
CASSYRGNTIYF
>TRBJ2-7|NA|TRBV14|NA
TGTGCCAGCAGCCACGACGGGGTCTCCTACGAGCAGTACTTC
CASSHDGVSYEQYF
>TRBJ1-4|TRBD1|TRBV5-1|NA
TGCGCCAGCAGCTGGGGACAGACAACTAATGAAAAACTGTTTTTT
CASSWGQTTNEKLFF